This is a list of T cell receptor beta chains from one sample in a study of T-cell memory formation after mild COVID-19. TCRdb used MiXCR to reprocess the 5' RACE reads, holding one entry per CDR3 protein. The table lists around 510,000 distinct CDR3 sequences, roughly 22% of them singletons. Sequencing was performed on PBMCs or a T cell subset sorted from them (not recorded which). The receptors were sampled from an adult woman who had mild COVID-19 (a few samples of this study predate the infection). Cell type and time point are not known. Both conserved end residues are part of each CDR3. Each record gives: clone size, J gene, V gene, D gene, CDR3 protein, CDR3 DNA. D genes are given only for firm matches. A row's size may be missing; if present it is once, few, many or a size class.

-	TRBJ1-1	TRBV6-5	-	CASSYSPGGVTEAFF	TGTGCCAGCAGTTACTCGCCGGGAGGGGTCACTGAAGCTTTCTTT
-	TRBJ2-1	TRBV13	TRBD1	CASRLQGDEQFF	TGTGCCAGCAGGTTACAGGGGGATGAGCAGTTCTTC
few	TRBJ2-1	TRBV2	TRBD2	CASVGSGSSYNEQFF	TGTGCCAGCGTTGGTAGCGGGAGCTCCTACAATGAGCAGTTCTTC
-	TRBJ2-7	TRBV20-1	TRBD1	CRAPGQGHEQYF	TGCAGAGCCCCGGGACAGGGCCACGAGCAGTACTTC
-	TRBJ2-7	TRBV9	TRBD1	CASSPPGQGVNEQYF	TGTGCCAGCAGCCCTCCGGGACAGGGGGTCAACGAGCAGTACTTC
-	TRBJ2-3	TRBV6-5	-	CASSRRFTDNYTDTQYF	TGTGCCAGCAGCCGAAGATTTACAGACAACTACACAGATACGCAGTATTTT
-	TRBJ2-7	TRBV3-1	TRBD2	CASSRLGGGALYEQYF	TGTGCCAGCAGTCGTCTCGGCGGGGGGGCATTGTACGAGCAGTACTTC
-	TRBJ1-2	TRBV4-2	-	CASSQEGETYYGYTF	TGTGCCAGCAGCCAAGAGGGGGAGACGTACTATGGCTACACCTTC
few	TRBJ2-7	TRBV7-6	-	CASSLAPGARDSSYEQYF	TGTGCCAGCAGCTTAGCGCCGGGGGCCAGGGATAGCTCCTACGAGCAGTACTTC
few	TRBJ2-5	TRBV6-2/TRBV6-3	TRBD2	CASRPVGLGEETQYF	TGTGCCAGCAGACCGGTGGGACTAGGCGAAGAGACCCAGTACTTC
few	TRBJ2-2	TRBV5-1	TRBD2	CASSLSGASGRSRNTGELFF	TGCGCCAGCAGCTTGAGCGGCGCTAGCGGGAGGTCAAGGAACACCGGGGAGCTGTTTTTT
few	TRBJ2-7	TRBV5-1	-	CASSFRQTTFTSYEQYF	TGCGCCAGCAGCTTCCGACAGACAACCTTTACCTCCTACGAGCAGTACTTC
-	TRBJ1-5	TRBV27	-	CASSMRFNQPQHF	TGTGCCAGCAGTATGAGATTTAATCAGCCCCAGCATTTT
-	TRBJ2-1	TRBV5-4	TRBD2	CASSLGLAAEQFF	TGTGCCAGCAGCTTGGGACTAGCAGCTGAGCAGTTCTTC
once	TRBJ1-6	TRBV5-6	-	CASSLRLASSSYNSPLHF	TGTGCCAGCAGCTTGAGGTTGGCGTCCAGCTCCTATAATTCACCCCTCCACTTT
-	TRBJ2-2	TRBV25-1	TRBD1	CASSDWTGENTGELFF	TGTGCCAGCAGTGACTGGACAGGGGAGAACACCGGGGAGCTGTTTTTT
few	TRBJ2-2	TRBV5-1	TRBD2	CASSLEGLAGGPGELFF	TGCGCCAGCAGCTTGGAGGGACTAGCGGGAGGTCCCGGGGAGCTGTTTTTT
-	TRBJ2-2	TRBV24-1	-	CATRATGPTGELFF	TGTGCCACCAGGGCTACAGGTCCCACCGGGGAGCTGTTTTTT
-	TRBJ1-5	TRBV7-2	TRBD1	CASSSGTGFWPQHF	TGTGCCAGCAGCTCCGGGACAGGGTTTTGGCCCCAGCATTTT
-	TRBJ2-6	TRBV11-2	-	CASSRVGSGGGPGANVLTF	TGTGCCAGCAGTCGGGTAGGATCAGGGGGAGGTCCTGGGGCCAACGTCCTGACTTTC
-	TRBJ2-7	TRBV18	-	CASSPSGTSHEQYF	TGTGCCAGCTCACCATCCGGGACGTCTCACGAGCAGTACTTC
-	TRBJ1-5	TRBV6-1	-	CASSRDVNYQPQHF	TGTGCCAGCAGCCGGGACGTAAACTATCAGCCCCAGCATTTT
-	TRBJ2-1	TRBV12-3/TRBV12-4	-	CASSAGGNNEQFF	TGTGCCAGCAGCGCTGGGGGTAACAATGAGCAGTTCTTC
-	TRBJ2-3	TRBV6-6	-	CASSKGTGPGTDTQYF	TGTGCCAGCAGTAAAGGGACGGGCCCTGGCACAGATACGCAGTATTTT
-	TRBJ2-1	TRBV6-5	-	CASKLTGPMTNEQFF	TGTGCCAGCAAACTTACCGGGCCTATGACGAATGAGCAGTTCTTC
few	TRBJ1-1	TRBV2	TRBD1	CASSAEGTVNTEAFF	TGTGCCAGCTCAGCGGAGGGGACAGTGAACACTGAAGCTTTCTTT
few	TRBJ1-4	TRBV7-9	-	CASSPRGGEKLFF	TGTGCCAGCAGCCCCAGAGGTGGAGAAAAACTGTTTTTT
few	TRBJ2-5	TRBV7-6	TRBD2	CASSLTSGGAGETQYF	TGTGCCAGCAGCCTGACTAGCGGGGGGGCCGGTGAGACCCAGTACTTC
-	TRBJ2-7	TRBV2	-	CASSDGLYEQYF	TGTGCCAGCAGTGATGGGCTCTACGAGCAGTACTTC
-	TRBJ1-5	TRBV19	-	CASGRYSNQPQHF	TGTGCCAGTGGTAGATATAGCAATCAGCCCCAGCATTTT
-	TRBJ2-5	TRBV9	-	CASSVDPSLQGPPWGQYF	TGTGCCAGCAGCGTAGACCCCTCCCTCCAGGGCCCCCCTTGGGGCCAGTACTTC
once	TRBJ2-1	TRBV6-4	TRBD2	CASSESLTSGRPNEQFF	TGTGCCAGCAGTGAGTCCCTGACTAGCGGGAGACCCAATGAGCAGTTCTTC
-	TRBJ2-7	TRBV24-1	TRBD2	CATSDPTAGVQYEQYF	TGTGCCACCAGTGATCCCACAGCGGGAGTACAGTACGAGCAGTACTTC
few	TRBJ2-4	TRBV5-1	-	CATGHRNIQYF	TGCGCCACCGGGCATCGGAACATTCAGTACTTC
-	TRBJ2-5	TRBV6-5	TRBD1	CASRLGQQETQYF	TGTGCCAGCAGATTGGGACAGCAAGAGACCCAGTACTTC
few	TRBJ2-3	TRBV4-1	-	CASSKSDTQYF	TGCGCCAGCAGCAAATCAGATACGCAGTATTTT
few	TRBJ2-2	TRBV14	-	CASSQDEIGELFF	TGTGCCAGCAGCCAAGATGAAATCGGGGAGCTGTTTTTT
few	TRBJ2-7	TRBV5-1	-	CASSLASGFGLSHYEQYF	TGCGCCAGCAGCTTGGCCAGTGGTTTCGGCCTGTCTCACTACGAGCAGTACTTC
-	TRBJ1-1	TRBV28	TRBD1	CASSVPGQGRAEAFF	TGTGCCAGCAGTGTCCCGGGACAGGGTAGGGCTGAAGCTTTCTTT
-	TRBJ1-2	TRBV3-1	-	CASSQDFYNRENGYTF	TGTGCCAGCAGCCAAGATTTCTATAACAGAGAAAATGGCTACACCTTC
-	TRBJ2-6	TRBV4-1	-	CASSQVFQGPSGANVLTF	TGCGCCAGCAGCCAAGTCTTCCAGGGGCCCTCTGGGGCCAACGTCCTGACTTTC
few	TRBJ2-1	TRBV4-3	-	CASSRTRHGNEQFF	TGCGCCAGCAGTCGGACCCGACACGGCAATGAGCAGTTCTTC
-	TRBJ2-3	TRBV7-6	-	CASSSLTQALTDTQYF	TGTGCCAGCAGCTCGTTGACCCAAGCGCTCACAGATACGCAGTATTTT
-	TRBJ1-5	TRBV20-1	-	CSATAVQPNQPQHF	TGCAGTGCTACCGCGGTCCAACCAAATCAGCCCCAGCATTTT
few	TRBJ1-4	TRBV6-5	-	CASSDTGEKLFF	TGTGCCAGCAGCGACACTGGCGAAAAACTGTTTTTT
-	TRBJ1-2	TRBV15	TRBD1	CATRSTGGRYGYTF	TGTGCCACCAGATCGACAGGGGGTAGATACGGCTACACCTTC
few	TRBJ1-6	TRBV5-1	TRBD1	CASSLREQGYNSPLHF	TGCGCCAGCAGCTTGCGGGAACAGGGGTATAATTCACCCCTCCACTTT
many	TRBJ1-6	TRBV4-2	-	CASSQDPGQWHSPLHF	TGTGCCAGCAGCCAAGATCCCGGACAGTGGCATTCACCCCTCCACTTT
once	TRBJ1-1	TRBV19	-	CASSIGQGAMHTEAFF	TGTGCCAGTAGTATAGGACAAGGGGCAATGCACACTGAAGCTTTCTTT
few	TRBJ1-1	TRBV29-1	TRBD1	CSVRQGQGTEAFF	TGCAGCGTGCGACAGGGCCAGGGCACTGAAGCTTTCTTT
few	TRBJ2-5	TRBV12-3/TRBV12-4	TRBD2	CASSFRPLAVGQETQYF	TGTGCCAGCAGTTTTCGGCCCCTAGCGGTGGGACAAGAGACCCAGTACTTC
-	TRBJ1-5	TRBV28	-	CASSSLQDLTPNQPQHF	TGTGCCAGCAGTTCCCTCCAAGACTTAACGCCCAATCAGCCCCAGCATTTT
few	TRBJ2-1	TRBV4-1	TRBD2	CASSQKPLYGTSDYNEQFF	TGCGCCAGCAGCCAAAAGCCTCTCTATGGGACTAGCGACTACAATGAGCAGTTCTTC
few	TRBJ2-5	TRBV7-9	TRBD1	CASSYTYTGGQETQYF	TGTGCCAGCAGCTACACCTATACAGGGGGCCAAGAGACCCAGTACTTC
-	TRBJ1-5	TRBV15	-	CATSKPGPGNQPQHF	TGTGCCACCAGCAAACCGGGACCGGGAAATCAGCCCCAGCATTTT
many	TRBJ2-7	TRBV5-1	-	CASSYGTYEQYF	TGCGCCAGCAGCTACGGAACCTACGAGCAGTACTTC
-	TRBJ2-5	TRBV12-3/TRBV12-4	TRBD1	CASSTRTGRKTQYF	TGTGCCAGCAGTACCCGGACAGGTCGGAAGACCCAGTACTTC
many	TRBJ2-1	TRBV24-1	-	CATSDLGSKGHEQFF	TGTGCCACCAGTGATTTGGGCAGCAAGGGGCATGAGCAGTTCTTC
-	TRBJ1-6	TRBV6-5	-	CASSYTPWGHNSPLHF	TGTGCCAGCAGTTACACCCCGTGGGGGCATAATTCACCCCTCCACTTT
few	TRBJ2-3	TRBV5-1	-	CASSLGGPQRTDTQYF	TGCGCCAGCAGCTTGGGCGGTCCGCAACGAACAGATACGCAGTATTTT